These 5 T cell receptor beta chains were all obtained from the same sample, sequenced in a study of blood T cell repertoires in COVID-19. Repertoires were generated with immunoSEQ multiplex PCR, while TCRdb's copy carries only in-frame clones and drops some. The table shows about 670,000 clones, with more than 80% occurring only once. Input material: peripheral blood. Source of these receptors: a woman under 30 with acute or convalescent COVID-19.

This clone has a handful of counts. This chain joins TRBV2 and TRBJ2-1; 13 nucleotides agree with TRBD2. This CDR3 has 18 residues. J was trimmed by 5 bases and V by 6 bases; bases with no gene match: 13. Per the germline V gene, CDR1 is SNHLY and CDR2 is FYNNEI. This CDR3 is CASRKGLAGQTIHNEQFF. The CDR3 nucleotides are TGTGCCAGCAGAAAGGGACTAGCGGGGCAGACTATCCACAATGAGCAGTTCTTC.

The chain employs TRBV5-1 and TRBJ1-6, with no clear D. V was pared by 0 bases and J by 13 bases, with 20 bases between. CDR3 size: 16 residues. Germline V gene data show CDR1 as SGHRS and CDR2 as YFSETQ. CDR3 bases: TGCGCCAGCAGCTTGGGGGATGAGGGCCATCGGAGGCCCCTCCACTTT. It codes for CASSLGDEGHRRPLHF.

V and J are TRBV7-2 and TRBJ1-1; D perhaps matches TRBD1 (5 bases). This CDR3 region has 13 residues. The germline CDR1 and CDR2 sequences are SGHTA and FQGNSA. Between the trimmed V and J ends, which lost 4 bases and 7 bases, there was a span of 13 bases. In nucleotides, the CDR3 is TGTGCCAGCAGCTCAACGGGGGGTAATGAAGCTTTCTTT. Translation gives CASSSTGGNEAFF.

With regard to this clone: The sample contains more than one DNA sequence encoding this CDR3. The chain has TRBV12-3 or TRBV12-4 and TRBJ2-7, with D possibly TRBD1 on 6 matching bases. This CDR3 spans 12 amino acids. V gave up 5 bases and J gave up 6 bases, with 11 bases separating them. CDR3 loop: CASSGTGSEQYF. The CDR3 DNA is TGTGCCAGCAGTGGTACAGGGTCCGAGCAGTACTTC.

This chain joins TRBV29-1 and TRBJ1-2; D possibly corresponds to TRBD1 (6 bases). Trimming left V 4 bases short and J 6 bases short, with 9 bases between. The germline gives CDR1 SQVTM, CDR2 ANQGSEA. This CDR3 has 11 residues. The CDR3 coding sequence is TGCAGCGTTGTACAGGGCAATGGCTACACCTTC. Translation: CSVVQGNGYTF. Looking up the rest from reference TRBV29-1 and TRBJ1-2 gives the full variable domain: SAVISQKPSRDICQRGTSLTIQCQVDSQVTMMFWYRQQPGQSLTLIATANQGSEATYESGFVIDKFPISRPNLTFSTLTVSNMSPEDSSIYLCSVVQGNGYTFGSGTRLTVV.